The 21 T cell receptor beta chains reported below all come from one sample, sequenced in a study of OX40 agonist ivuxolimab in advanced cancers. Sequenced by immunoSEQ multiplex PCR; TCRdb stores in-frame clones only, minus some. The sample lists about 59,000 clones, over 80% seen once, with 0.37% in the top ten. This material consisted of CD4+ or CD8+ T cells sorted from blood, taken in a trial of the OX40 agonist ivuxolimab. The receptors stem from an adult with an advanced solid tumor such as melanoma, head and neck, liver or kidney cancer.

In DNA form, the CDR3 reads TGTGCCAGCAGTAAACAGGGGGACGCCAATGAGCAGTTCTTC. This encodes CASSKQGDANEQFF. The V and J genes are TRBV9 and TRBJ2-1; 8 bases fit TRBD1. Germline lookup yields CDR1 SGDLS and CDR2 YYNGEE. The CDR3 loop spans 14 amino acids. The trim removed 5 bases at V and 6 bases at J, leaving 7 bases unmatched. Full variable domain (rest looked up from reference TRBV9 and TRBJ2-1): DSGVTQTPKHLITATGQRVTLRCSPRSGDLSVYWYQQSLDQGLQFLIQYYNGEERAKGNILERFSAQQFPDLHSELNLSSLELGDSALYFCASSKQGDANEQFFGPGTRLTVL.

The chain joins TRBV10-3 to TRBJ2-3, with TRBD2 matching over 16 bases. The germline V gene encodes CDR1 ENHRY and CDR2 SYGVKD. The CDR3 sequence is 18 residues long. The J segment lost 4 bases and the V segment lost 3 bases, leaving 7 bases of the junction unmatched. CDR3 loop: CAISDGTSGRAGADTQYF. The CDR3, as DNA: TGTGCCATCAGTGATGGGACTAGCGGGAGGGCCGGGGCAGATACGCAGTATTTT.

As to this clone: The same CDR3 also results from other DNA sequences found in this sample. The rearrangement links TRBV2 to TRBJ2-3, with no clear D. Germline CDR1 reads SNHLY; CDR2 reads FYNNEI. This CDR3 spans 11 amino acids. Trimming removed 4 bases at V and 3 bases at J, with 2 bases between. CDR3 in amino acids: CASSATDTQYF. The CDR3, as DNA: TGTGCCAGCAGTGCTACAGATACGCAGTATTTT.

V gene TRBV7-2 combines with J gene TRBJ2-7, with TRBD2 matching over 12 bases. The germline V gene has CDR1 SGHTA and CDR2 FQGNSA. The trim removed 0 bases at V and 2 bases at J, leaving 5 bases unmatched. The CDR3 loop spans 17 amino acids. The DNA for the CDR3 is TGTGCCAGCAGCTTAGCCCTCTCTAGCGGGGGGGCCTACGAGCAGTACTTC. Translating gives CASSLALSSGGAYEQYF.

The V gene is TRBV9, the J gene TRBJ1-1, with 7 nucleotides matching TRBD1. The length of the CDR3 is 15 residues. Trimming removed 1 base from V and 1 base from J; junction bases left unmatched: 4. CDR1 and CDR2 from the germline V gene are SGDLS and YYNGEE. This CDR3 reads CASSVSRGGNTEAFF. CDR3 coding DNA: TGTGCCAGCAGCGTAAGCAGGGGGGGGAACACTGAAGCTTTCTTT.

The chain has TRBV5-6 and TRBJ2-1, with D uncertain. Trimming pared 1 base from V and 9 bases from J, leaving 11 bases between. Germline V CDR1 and CDR2: SGHDT, YYEEEE. The CDR3 runs to 13 residues. Here the CDR3 DNA reads TGTGCCAGCAGCTTGAGGTCTTTCGGTGAGCAGTTCTTC. The encoded protein is CASSLRSFGEQFF. Using reference TRBV5-6 and TRBJ2-1 for the parts outside the CDR3, the full variable domain is DAGVTQSPTHLIKTRGQQVTLRCSPKSGHDTVSWYQQALGQGPQFIFQYYEEEERQRGNFPDRFSGHQFPNYSSELNVNALLLGDSALYLCASSLRSFGEQFFGPGTRLTVL.

The chain links TRBV5-1 to TRBJ2-1; TRBD2 aligns across 9 bases. V lost 0 bases, J lost 6 bases, and 10 bases stayed unmatched. Looked up from germline, CDR1 is SGHRS and CDR2 is YFSETQ. The CDR3 is 17 residues long. For the CDR3, the DNA is TGCGCCAGCAGCTTGGAAGGGAGTAGCGGGAGTATCAATGAGCAGTTCTTC. It translates to CASSLEGSSGSINEQFF.

This sequence joins TRBV7-3 and TRBJ2-2; 7 positions agree with TRBD1. Germline CDR1 and CDR2: SGHTA and FQGTGA. J gave up 4 bases and V 5 bases, and 4 bases lay outside the gene matches. The CDR3 covers 14 residues. The CDR3 region is CASSVQGSTGELFF. The CDR3, as DNA: TGTGCCAGCAGCGTACAGGGGTCCACCGGGGAGCTGTTTTTT.

In nucleotides, the CDR3 is TGCGCCAGCAGCTTGGCCGGGGGCGCCTTTGGAAACACCATATATTTT. It yields the protein CASSLAGGAFGNTIYF. The chain links TRBV5-1 to TRBJ1-3, with a tentative D call TRBD1 (6 bases). The germline V gene encodes CDR1 SGHRS and CDR2 YFSETQ. V gave up 0 bases and J gave up 3 bases, with 13 bases separating them. The CDR3 consists of 16 residues.

This rearrangement joins TRBV5-1 to TRBJ2-1, with a tentative D call TRBD2 (5 bases). V gave up 1 base and J gave up 0 bases, with 11 bases separating them. Germline V CDR1 and CDR2: SGHRS, YFSETQ. This CDR3 is 16 amino acids long. The CDR3 region is CASSLRTASSYNEQFF. CDR3 coding DNA: TGCGCCAGCAGCTTGAGGACTGCAAGCTCCTACAATGAGCAGTTCTTC.

The gene calls are TRBV28 and TRBJ1-4; D perhaps matches TRBD1 (6 bases). The CDR3 loop spans 14 amino acids. From germline, CDR1 is MDHEN and CDR2 SYDVKM. Trimming took 7 bases from V and 8 from J, leaving 17 bases between them. CDR3 DNA: TGTGCCAGCACGTGGGCCCAGGGGCCGGAAAAACTGTTTTTT. Its translation is CASTWAQGPEKLFF. The full variable domain, completed using reference TRBV28 and TRBJ1-4, is DVKVTQSSRYLVKRTGEKVFLECVQDMDHENMFWYRQDPGLGLRLIYFSYDVKMKEKGDIPEGYSVSREKKERFSLILESASTNQTSMYLCASTWAQGPEKLFFGSGTQLSVL.

The chain links TRBV11-2 to TRBJ2-5; no clear D. The CDR3 has 12 residues. CDR1 is SGHAT and CDR2 is FQNNGV in the germline V gene. V lost 3 bases, J lost 2 bases, and 4 bases lay in between. CDR3 nucleotides: TGTGCCAGCAGCTTGGATCAAGAGACCCAGTACTTC. It translates to CASSLDQETQYF.

The chain joins TRBV29-1 to TRBJ2-7; TRBD1 is a possible D gene (5 bases). The CDR3 is 13 amino acids. CDR1 and CDR2 (germline): SQVTM, ANQGSEA. Trimming took off 3 bases at V and 0 bases at J, with 9 bases between the two ends. The DNA of the CDR3 is TGCAGCGTTGACCCGACAGTCTCCTACGAGCAGTACTTC. Protein product: CSVDPTVSYEQYF.

This rearrangement joins TRBV5-6 to TRBJ2-1; possibly TRBD2 for D (6 bases). This CDR3 has 13 amino acids. V was shortened by 4 bases and J by 6 bases, with 11 bases between the two germline ends. CDR1 is SGHDT and CDR2 is YYEEEE in the germline V gene. CDR3 sequence: CASSRDFSNEQFF. For the CDR3, the DNA is TGTGCCAGCAGCCGGGACTTCTCCAATGAGCAGTTCTTC.

The J gene is TRBJ2-1, the V gene TRBV9; D might be TRBD1 (6 bases). There are 15 residues in the CDR3. Trimming removed 0 bases at V and 5 bases at J, with 12 bases between. The germline V gene encodes CDR1 SGDLS and CDR2 YYNGEE. The CDR3 nucleotides read TGTGCCAGCAGCGTAGCTTTAGGACAGAACAATGAGCAGTTCTTC. Encoded protein: CASSVALGQNNEQFF.

The chain links TRBV28 to TRBJ1-1; no clear D gene. Trimming stripped 1 base from V and 4 bases from J, with 10 bases between. The CDR3 runs to 14 residues. Germline V gene sequence: CDR1 MDHEN, CDR2 SYDVKM. The CDR3, as DNA: TGTGCCAGCAGTTTATACGGGTGGGGCACTGAAGCTTTCTTT. This encodes CASSLYGWGTEAFF.

The chain links TRBV7-8 to TRBJ2-3; 14 bases match TRBD2. J lost 3 bases, V lost 5 bases, and 7 bases had no gene match. Germline values: CDR1 SGHVS, CDR2 FQNEAQ. The CDR3 has 17 amino acids. In nucleotides, the CDR3 is TGTGCCAGCAGCAGGGGGACTAGCGGGAGAGGGACAGATACGCAGTATTTT. As protein: CASSRGTSGRGTDTQYF.

CDR3 nucleotide sequence: TGCGCCAGCTTCCCGAAGCGGGGGGCCGGTATCTTATGCACAGATACGCAGTATTTT. It is translated as CASFPKRGAGILCTDTQYF. The gene calls are TRBV10-1 and TRBJ2-3; the match to TRBD2 covers 9 bases. CDR3 length: 19 amino acids. Germline lookup yields CDR1 WNHNN and CDR2 SYGVQD (reference sequence). Unmatched junction bases numbered 19, after V lost 8 bases and J lost 1 base.

This clone was counted only a few times. V usage is TRBV11-2 and J usage is TRBJ2-3; D is unclear. Per the germline V gene, CDR1 is SGHAT and CDR2 is FQNNGV. Trimming took 1 base from V and 7 from J, leaving 6 bases between them. The CDR3 is made up of 12 amino acids. The CDR3 DNA reads as TGTGCCAGCAGCTTAGTGTTGCATACGCAGTATTTT. Amino acid sequence: CASSLVLHTQYF.

The gene calls are TRBV6-6 and TRBJ2-1; 7 nucleotides line up with TRBD1. Per the germline V gene, CDR1 is MNHNY and CDR2 is SVGAGI (reference sequence). Trimming took 2 bases from V and 6 from J; bases not matched to a gene: 4. CDR3 length equals 14 residues. CDR3 amino acids: CASSYLTGSNEQFF. The CDR3 region has the DNA TGTGCCAGCAGTTACCTGACAGGGAGCAATGAGCAGTTCTTC.

The chain couples TRBV11-2 to TRBJ2-7, with TRBD1 as a possible D gene (8 bases). V was pared by 6 bases and J by 5 bases, with 20 bases between. Looked up from germline, CDR1 is SGHAT and CDR2 is FQNNGV. This CDR3 is built from 15 residues. The CDR3 is CASRIIQGEGNEQYF. In DNA form, the CDR3 reads TGTGCCAGCAGAATAATACAGGGGGAGGGAAACGAGCAGTACTTC.